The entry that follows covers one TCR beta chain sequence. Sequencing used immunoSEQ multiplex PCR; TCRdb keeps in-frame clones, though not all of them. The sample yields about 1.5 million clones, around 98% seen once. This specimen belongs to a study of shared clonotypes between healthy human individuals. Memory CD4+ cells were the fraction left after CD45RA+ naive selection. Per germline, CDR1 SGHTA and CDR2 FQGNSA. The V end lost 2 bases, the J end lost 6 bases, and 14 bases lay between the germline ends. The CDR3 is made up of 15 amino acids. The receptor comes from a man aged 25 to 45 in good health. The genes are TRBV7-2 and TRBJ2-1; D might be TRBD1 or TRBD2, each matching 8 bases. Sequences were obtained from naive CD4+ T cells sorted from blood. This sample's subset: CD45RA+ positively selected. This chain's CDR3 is CASSLSSGTGNEQFF. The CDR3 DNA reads TGTGCCAGCAGCTTAAGTAGCGGGACAGGCAATGAGCAGTTCTTC. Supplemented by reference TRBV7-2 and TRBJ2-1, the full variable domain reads GAGVSQSPSNKVTEKGKDVELRCDPISGHTALYWYRQSLGQGLEFLIYFQGNSAPDKSGLPSDRFSAERTGGSVSTLTIQRTQQEDSAVYLCASSLSSGTGNEQFFGPGTRLTVL.